These 17 T cell receptor beta chains were all obtained from the same sample, sequenced in a study of T cells in Graves' hyperthyroidism and ophthalmopathy. RNA transcripts were the template for amplifying TCR beta CDR3 regions. The TCR CDR3 was amplified in a first-round RT-PCR using the HTBI primer set. TCRdb used MiXCR to reprocess the multiplex PCR reads, holding one entry per CDR3 protein. The data contain 620,000 or so distinct CDR3 sequences, 13% to 15% of them singletons. Sequencing input: blood. The receptors derive from a woman between 45 and 65 years old with Graves' ophthalmopathy.

This clonotype was observed a few times. The gene calls are TRBV3-1 and TRBJ1-6; unclear D gene. The V gene lost 1 base and the J gene lost 8 bases, with 6 bases spanning the gap. The CDR3 sequence is 13 residues long. Germline CDR1 LGHDT, CDR2 YNNKEL (reference sequence). The CDR3 protein is CASSQVVYSPLHF. CDR3 DNA: TGTGCCAGCAGCCAAGTTGTCTATTCACCCCTCCACTTT.

This clonotype was counted many times. The CDR3 is CASSLIQGRYGYTF. Written as DNA, the CDR3 is TGTGCCAGCAGTTTAATTCAGGGACGCTATGGCTACACCTTC. The V and J genes are TRBV28 and TRBJ1-2; D may be TRBD1 (5 bases). Germline lookup yields CDR1 MDHEN and CDR2 SYDVKM. V shed 2 bases and J shed 4 bases, with 11 bases lying between them. The CDR3 is 14 residues long.

Comment on this clonotype: A single base separates this from a much larger clone, so it may be a read error. V usage is TRBV28 and J usage is TRBJ1-1; D is unresolved. CDR1 and CDR2 (germline): MDHEN, SYDVKM. The CDR3 consists of 14 residues. The CDR3 coding sequence is TGTGCCAGCAGCCGAGGGATTCTAGACACTGAAGTTTTCTTT. Translated, it gives CASSRGILDTEVFF.

The chain links TRBV20-1 to TRBJ2-1; 9 bases line up with TRBD2. This CDR3 is built from 18 residues. Germline lookup yields CDR1 DFQATT and CDR2 SNEGSKA (reference sequence). After removal of 6 bases from V and 0 bases from J, the junction contained 15 bases not matched to a gene. CDR3 region: CSALQAPTTSGSYNEQFF. The CDR3 coding sequence is TGCAGTGCCCTACAGGCCCCGACGACTAGCGGCTCCTACAATGAGCAGTTCTTC.

A note on this clonotype: This may arise from a read error, as a much more abundant clone is one base away. The chain employs TRBV29-1 and TRBJ1-1, with D perhaps matching TRBD1 (6 bases). Germline V gene data show CDR1 as SQVTM and CDR2 as ANQGSEA. V shed 6 bases and J shed 0 bases, with 11 bases lying between them. The CDR3 covers 13 residues. In DNA form, the CDR3 reads TGCAGCGTCGGACAGCGGTTGAACACTGAAGCTTTCTTT. Translated: CSVGQRLNTEAFF.

Many counts were recorded for this clonotype. This chain connects TRBV7-8 to TRBJ2-6, with TRBD1 matching 8 bases. V was clipped by 3 bases and J by 0 bases; unmatched bases: 10. The CDR3 has 19 amino acids. Germline V gene lookup returns CDR1 SGHVS and CDR2 FQNEAQ. The CDR3 reads CASSFRTGWGSSGANVLTF. For the CDR3, the DNA is TGTGCCAGCAGCTTCCGGACAGGGTGGGGGTCCTCTGGGGCCAACGTCCTGACTTTC.

The V and J genes are TRBV14 and TRBJ2-3; 13 positions match TRBD2. CDR1 and CDR2 from the germline V gene are SGHDN and FVKESK. There are 19 residues in the CDR3. The junction had 11 bases not matched to a gene; V was cut back by 5 bases and J by 0 bases. The CDR3 bases are TGTGCCAGCAGCAAGGGGAGACTAGCGGGAGGCGCTAGCACAGATACGCAGTATTTT. Its translation: CASSKGRLAGGASTDTQYF.

The chain joins TRBV20-1 to TRBJ2-1; 12 bases map to TRBD2. The J segment lost 8 bases and the V segment lost 6 bases, leaving 5 bases of the junction unmatched. Germline-derived CDR1 and CDR2 are DFQATT and SNEGSKA (reference sequence). The CDR3 covers 13 residues. CDR3 nucleotides: TGCAGTGCAGAGACTAGCGGGAGCTATGAGCAGTTCTTC. Its protein is CSAETSGSYEQFF.

This clonotype has ten or more counts. The rearrangement joins TRBV7-8 to TRBJ1-1, with TRBD1 matching 8 bases. V was clipped by 1 base and J by 5 bases; unmatched bases: 12. This CDR3 region has 17 residues. Per germline, CDR1 SGHVS and CDR2 FQNEAQ. CDR3 coding DNA: TGTGCCAGCAGCTTAGTCCCAGGGGGCGCCCAGAGGACTGAAGCTTTCTTT. Protein: CASSLVPGGAQRTEAFF.

This clonotype was counted only a few times. Compared with germline, one end of the junction differs, possibly owing to a read error. The chain joins TRBV28 to TRBJ1-1, with a tentative D call TRBD1 (6 bases). The CDR3 consists of 12 residues. In germline, CDR1 is MDHEN, CDR2 SYDVKM. As DNA, the CDR3 is TGTGCCAGCAAGGAGGGGGGCACTGAAGCTTTATTT. Translated: CASKEGGTEALF.

This clonotype was detected ten times or more. The V gene is TRBV28, the J gene TRBJ1-1; TRBD1 is a possible D gene (6 bases). Germline V gene data show CDR1 as MDHEN and CDR2 as SYDVKM. CDR3 length: 17 amino acids. V shed 7 bases and J shed 1 base, with 22 bases lying between them. The CDR3 DNA is TGTGCCAGCACCACTACCAACAGGGTATTAGGGAACACTGAAGCTTTCTTT. This encodes CASTTTNRVLGNTEAFF. The full variable domain, rest sourced from reference TRBV28 and TRBJ1-1, is DVKVTQSSRYLVKRTGEKVFLECVQDMDHENMFWYRQDPGLGLRLIYFSYDVKMKEKGDIPEGYSVSREKKERFSLILESASTNQTSMYLCASTTTNRVLGNTEAFFGQGTRLTVV.

The chain joins TRBV27 to TRBJ2-7; no clear D. V dropped 0 bases and J dropped 4 bases, with 13 bases sitting between them. Germline V lookup: CDR1 MNHEY, CDR2 SMNVEV (reference sequence). The CDR3 covers 15 residues. CDR3 DNA sequence: TGTGCCAGCAGTTTATCACCGGCTTATCCTTACGAGCAGTACTTC. This gives the protein CASSLSPAYPYEQYF.

This clonotype was recorded many times. The gene calls are TRBV3-1 and TRBJ1-2; D may be TRBD1 (5 bases). This CDR3 has 14 amino acids. Trimming took off 1 base at V and 3 bases at J, with 9 bases between the two ends. The V gene's germline CDR1 is LGHDT and CDR2 YNNKEL (reference sequence). The CDR3 spells CASSQARRDYGYTF. The CDR3 nucleotides read TGTGCCAGCAGCCAAGCGCGCAGGGACTATGGCTACACCTTC. Supplemented by reference TRBV3-1 and TRBJ1-2, the full variable domain reads DTAVSQTPKYLVTQMGNDKSIKCEQNLGHDTMYWYKQDSKKFLKIMFSYNNKELIINETVPNRFSPKSPDKAHLNLHINSLELGDSAVYFCASSQARRDYGYTFGSGTRLTVV.

This clonotype was seen many times. The rearrangement joins TRBV15 to TRBJ2-1, with a tentative D call TRBD2 (6 bases). V was trimmed by 0 bases and J by 4 bases, leaving 16 bases between them. CDR1 is LNHNV, CDR2 YYDKDF, per germline (reference sequence). The CDR3 totals 17 residues. The CDR3: CATSRDLGSGRYNEQFF. CDR3 nucleotides: TGTGCCACCAGCAGAGATCTAGGTAGCGGCAGATACAATGAGCAGTTCTTC. The full variable domain, completed using reference TRBV15 and TRBJ2-1, is DAMVIQNPRYQVTQFGKPVTLSCSQTLNHNVMYWYQQKSSQAPKLLFHYYDKDFNNEADTPDNFQSRRPNTSFCFLDIRSPGLGDTAMYLCATSRDLGSGRYNEQFFGPGTRLTVL.

Points on this clonotype: With a much larger clone just one base away, this may be a read error. The chain links TRBV27 to TRBJ1-5, with D maybe TRBD1 (6 bases). Trimming pared 0 bases from V and 9 bases from J, leaving 12 bases between. Per germline, CDR1 MNHEY and CDR2 SMNVEV (reference sequence). This CDR3 region has 14 residues. The CDR3 coding sequence is TGTGCCAGCAGTTTATCGGGGGCCGGTCGGCCCCAGCATTTT. Translation gives CASSLSGAGRPQHF.

This clonotype was found a few times. The rearrangement links TRBV29-1 to TRBJ2-1; possibly TRBD2 for D (5 bases). Trimming shortened V by 3 bases and J by 0 bases, and 6 bases separated the two germline ends. This CDR3 has 13 amino acids. Germline CDR1 reads SQVTM; CDR2 reads ANQGSEA. The CDR3 loop reads CSVDGSSYNEQFF. The DNA of the CDR3 is TGCAGCGTTGATGGGAGCTCCTACAATGAGCAGTTCTTC.

This clonotype was detected many times. J is TRBJ2-1 and V is TRBV12-3 or TRBV12-4; TRBD2 is a possible D gene (5 bases). This CDR3 region has 15 residues. V lost 6 bases, J lost 2 bases, and 14 bases lay in between. The CDR3 protein is CASSLSGTAYNEQFF. Written as DNA, the CDR3 is TGTGCCAGCAGCCTAAGCGGAACCGCCTACAATGAGCAGTTCTTC.